This T cell receptor (beta chain) was retrieved from a study of T cells expressing NK-cell markers. This CDR3 is built from 11 residues. From the 5' RACE reads, TCRdb lists one entry per CDR3 protein and no DNA. This repertoire includes 400,000 to 500,000 distinct CDR3 sequences. Sequencing was carried out using blood T cells: a sorted CD56 or NKG2C T cell subset, CD4+ or CD8+ T cells, or bulk PBMC T cells (not recorded which). J is TRBJ1-1 and V is TRBV12-3 or TRBV12-4; without DNA, the TCRdb call of TRBD1 cannot be checked. The clonotype was recovered from a woman aged 18 to 75 in good health. The chain's CDR3 is CARQAGTEAFF.